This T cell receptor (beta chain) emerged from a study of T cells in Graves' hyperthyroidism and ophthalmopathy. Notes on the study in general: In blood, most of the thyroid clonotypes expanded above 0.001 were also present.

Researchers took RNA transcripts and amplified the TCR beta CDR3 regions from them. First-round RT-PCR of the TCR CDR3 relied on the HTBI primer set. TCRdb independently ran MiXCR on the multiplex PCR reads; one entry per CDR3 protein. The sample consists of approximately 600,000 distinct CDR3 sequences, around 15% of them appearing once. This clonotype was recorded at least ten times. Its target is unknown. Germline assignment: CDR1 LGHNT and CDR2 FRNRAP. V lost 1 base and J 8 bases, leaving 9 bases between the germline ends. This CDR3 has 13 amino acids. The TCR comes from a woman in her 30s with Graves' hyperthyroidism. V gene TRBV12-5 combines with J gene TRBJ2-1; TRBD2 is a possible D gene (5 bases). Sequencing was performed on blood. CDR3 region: CASGLGEMDEQFF. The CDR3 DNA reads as TGTGCTAGTGGTTTGGGGGAGATGGATGAGCAGTTCTTC. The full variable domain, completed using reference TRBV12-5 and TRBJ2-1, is DARVTQTPRHKVTEMGQEVTMRCQPILGHNTVFWYRQTMMQGLELLAYFRNRAPLDDSGMPKDRFSAEMPDATLATLKIQPSEPRDSAVYFCASGLGEMDEQFFGPGTRLTVL.